This TCR beta chain is from a study of blood T cell repertoires in COVID-19. Some clones are missing from TCRdb's copy, which holds only in-frame ones; the method was immunoSEQ multiplex PCR. The table includes 400,000 to 450,000 clones, roughly 91% detected once. From germline, CDR1 is GTSNPN and CDR2 SVGIG (reference sequence). The CDR3 extends over 15 amino acids. V dropped 1 base and J dropped 2; count of bases not matched to a gene: 6. The rearrangement links TRBV30 to TRBJ2-7, with 9 bases matching TRBD2. Specimen: PBMCs or T cells enriched from blood (not recorded which). This clonotype was obtained from a young man who had recovered from COVID-19. The CDR3 loop is CAWSEREAVPYEQYF. The CDR3 bases are TGTGCCTGGAGTGAGCGGGAGGCCGTTCCCTACGAGCAGTACTTC. Variable domain in full (rest from reference TRBV30 and TRBJ2-7): SQTIHQWPATLVQPVGSPLSLECTVEGTSNPNLYWYRQAAGRGLQLLFYSVGIGQISSEVPQNLSASRPQDRQFILSSKKLLLSDSGFYLCAWSEREAVPYEQYFGPGTRLTVT.